This T cell receptor (beta chain) derives from a study of T cells in Graves' hyperthyroidism and ophthalmopathy. Clinical symptoms, serum thyroxine and TRAb, thyroid ultrasound and orbital computed tomography were used for the diagnoses. The junction had 11 bases not matched to a gene; V was cut back by 10 bases and J by 6 bases. The CDR3 has 14 residues. CDR1 SEHNR and CDR2 FQNEAQ come from the germline V gene (reference sequence). Study-wide results and limits: Most clonotypes expanded in thyroid above 0.001 were likewise present in blood.

On this clonotype: Antigen specificity is unknown.

Amplified TCR beta CDR3 regions derived from RNA transcripts. First-round RT-PCR of the TCR CDR3 relied on the HTBI primer set. From the multiplex PCR reads, TCRdb called clonotypes with MiXCR, one entry per CDR3 protein. The sample has 500,000 to 600,000 distinct CDR3 sequences, 46% seen once; the top ten hold around 47%. The chain joins TRBV7-9 to TRBJ2-2; the match to TRBD1 covers 7 bases. The sequence was obtained from an adult woman with Graves' disease, either hyperthyroidism or ophthalmopathy (not recorded which). The sample consisted of peripheral blood or thyroid tissue (not recorded which). CDR3 in DNA: TGTGCCACCACCCCCCCCGGGACAGCCGGGGAGCTGTTTTTT. Its translation is CATTPPGTAGELFF.